This T cell receptor beta chain was retrieved from a study of blood T cell repertoires in COVID-19. Whole-study context: There were acute and convalescent COVID-19 samples, and they came from the United States, Italy and Spain.

Enrollees, 18 to 89 years old, lived in roughly 24 US areas. In Cohort 3, a recovered donor had either two negative PCRs, clearance, or symptom resolution. The CDR3 sequence is 16 residues long. The table came from immunoSEQ multiplex PCR; TCRdb's copy has only in-frame clones and leaves some out. The data hold 250,000 or so clones, with nearly 90% observed a single time. Sequencing input: PBMCs or T cells enriched from blood (not recorded which). This chain uses TRBV21-1 with TRBJ2-3; TRBD2 is the table's D call, not checked against the DNA. TRBV21-1 is recorded as a pseudogene. This sequence was found in a man younger than 45 who had recovered from COVID-19. The CDR3 coding sequence is TGTGCCAGCCTCAGAGGGGGGGACTTTAGCACAGATACGCAGTATTTT. It yields the protein CASLRGGDFSTDTQYF.